What follows describes a single T cell receptor (beta chain). It has no known antigen specificity. One base away there is no much larger clone; base qualities are not given. For TCRbeta CDR3 sequencing, genomic DNA was extracted from sorted cells using the QIAGEN DNeasy Blood and Tissue Kit. Through immunoSEQ, high-throughput TCRbeta CDR3 sequencing was done commercially, including PCR amplification with internal controls and bias correction. In the source study's methods: Unique productive TCRbeta sequences were defined by CDR3 nucleotide sequence when primers matched and otherwise by CDR3 amino acid sequence together with Vbeta and Jbeta genes. Sequences were defined as donor-reactive when expanded at least 5-fold in CFSE-low cells versus unstimulated cells and present at a frequency of at least 0.01% in CFSE-low cells. Jensen-Shannon divergence calculated on the top 100 TCRbeta sequences ranked by frequency was used to measure repertoire divergence. When a sample had multiple sequencing runs, each run was corrected for sorting error separately and the runs were then pooled. TCRdb holds this immuneACCESS table with in-frame rearrangements only. Some clones are missing; in checked studies, unresolved V genes explain under half, and the rest has no known cause. The D gene and trimming were derived from the DNA, and the V and J assignments and clone size from that table. In this sample the table shows 9,400 or so clones, about half of which occur a single time. More than 4.5% of the sample belongs to the ten largest clones.

Blood from healthy controls was obtained either from healthy volunteers or as purchased buffy coats. Healthy control blood was processed to PBMCs by Ficoll density gradient and cryopreserved, and patient PBMCs were collected before and after transplant. The sample belongs to a study of Tregs in tolerant kidney transplant recipients (dated by TCRdb to between 2017 and 2020). With respect to the entire study: For bulk CFSE mixed lymphocyte reactions, CFSE-labeled recipient PBMCs were cocultured for approximately six days with irradiated donor PBMCs and were then stained for CD3/CD4/CD8 and FACS-sorted. TCRbeta repertoire sequencing was used in a few healthy controls to compare several methods for expanding Tregs specific for an allogeneic donor. Before combined kidney and bone marrow transplantation, this study identified donor-specific regulatory T cells using TCRbeta sequencing and then followed those same cells after transplant. General study outcomes and caveats: The most biologically relevant and donor-specific TCRbeta repertoire appeared to be identified by expanding Tregs with activated donor B cells. The study was limited by small patient numbers, and the findings need validation in larger populations and under other immunosuppression protocols. Although technical replication error seemed to be minimal, the question of biological reproducibility was not addressed directly.

There are 15 amino acids in the CDR3, from cysteine to phenylalanine inclusive. Only CDR3 DNA is held: 45 bases, read in frame from base 1. The junction shows trimming of 4 bases on V and 0 bases on J, plus 13 bases between the germline ends. CDR1 and CDR2 were assigned from the germline V gene as SGHDT and YYEEEE. The receptor's source is a human donor in good health. What was sequenced was CD4+ T cells from blood cultured with allogeneic cells. This chain is built from TRBV5-6 and TRBJ1-1, with no confident D gene call. The CDR3 has the sequence CASSPFKGMNTEAFF. The sequence in DNA is TGTGCCAGCAGCCCTTTTAAGGGAATGAACACTGAAGCTTTCTTT.